The 27 T cell receptor beta chains reported below all come from one sample, sequenced in a study of siplizumab effects on memory and regulatory T cells. The repertoire was sequenced with immunoSEQ multiplex PCR; TCRdb's copy has only in-frame clones and lacks some. The sample contains some 97,000 clones, about 91% of which appear only once. The sequenced sample was CD4+ T cells sorted from blood. These receptor sequences come from a human donor in good health.

This CDR3 is CASSSVSPRAASGNTIYF. The CDR3 DNA reads as TGTGCCAGCAGCAGCGTGTCTCCCAGGGCCGCCTCTGGAAACACCATATATTTT. This sequence joins TRBV9 and TRBJ1-3; possibly TRBD1 for D (5 bases). This CDR3 comprises 18 residues. Trimming took 4 bases from V and 0 from J, leaving 20 bases between them. Germline CDR1 reads SGDLS; CDR2 reads YYNGEE.

The genes are TRBV11-1 and TRBJ2-5; no clear D. Germline assignment: CDR1 SGHAT and CDR2 FQDESV (reference sequence). CDR3 length: 13 amino acids. Trimming took off 1 base at V and 7 bases at J, with 10 bases between the two ends. This chain's CDR3 is CASSLDRYGTQYF. CDR3 in DNA: TGTGCCAGCAGCTTAGACCGCTACGGGACCCAGTACTTC. Complete variable domain (other parts from reference TRBV11-1 and TRBJ2-5): EAEVAQSPRYKITEKSQAVAFWCDPISGHATLYWYRQILGQGPELLVQFQDESVVDDSQLPKDRFSAERLKGVDSTLKIQPAELGDSAMYLCASSLDRYGTQYFGPGTRLLVL.

The chain carries TRBV5-1 and TRBJ1-2, with D possibly being TRBD1 (6 bases). Germline assignment: CDR1 SGHRS and CDR2 YFSETQ. The V end lost 1 base, the J end lost 4 bases, and 11 bases lay between the germline ends. The CDR3 is 14 residues long. CDR3 region: CASSLYRDTYGYTF. DNA of the CDR3: TGCGCCAGCAGCTTGTACCGGGACACCTATGGCTACACCTTC.

CDR3 residues: CASSSGGLERGYTF. The CDR3 DNA sequence: TGTGCCAGCAGTTCGGGCGGCCTCGAGCGTGGCTACACCTTC. The genes are TRBV6-5 and TRBJ1-2; D is unresolved. Trimming pared 4 bases from V and 7 bases from J, leaving 16 bases between. There are 14 residues in the CDR3. Germline assignment: CDR1 MNHEY and CDR2 SVGAGI.

The chain combines TRBV2 with TRBJ1-4; D unresolved. Trimming stripped 8 bases from V and 8 bases from J, with 12 bases between. The germline V gene has CDR1 SNHLY and CDR2 FYNNEI. This CDR3 is built from 12 residues. The CDR3 sequence is CASGPIREKLFF. CDR3 sequence (DNA): TGTGCCAGCGGACCAATCAGGGAAAAACTGTTTTTT.

The chain recombines TRBV27 with TRBJ1-2, with 9 bases identical to TRBD1. Germline V CDR1 and CDR2: MNHEY, SMNVEV (reference sequence). The junction had 11 bases not matched to a gene; V was cut back by 6 bases and J by 0 bases. The CDR3 runs to 17 residues. The CDR3 loop reads CASRRDREKASNYGYTF. The CDR3 DNA sequence: TGTGCCAGCAGGCGGGACAGGGAAAAGGCTTCTAACTATGGCTACACCTTC.

The gene calls are TRBV6-5 and TRBJ2-3; TRBD2 is a possible D gene (6 bases). Trimming took off 8 bases at V and 2 bases at J, with 14 bases between the two ends. This CDR3 spans 14 amino acids. Per germline, CDR1 MNHEY and CDR2 SVGAGI. The CDR3 loop is CASRSGTATDTQYF. As DNA, the CDR3 is TGTGCCAGCCGGTCCGGGACTGCCACAGATACGCAGTATTTT.

V usage is TRBV19 and J usage is TRBJ2-7; TRBD2 agrees at 7 bases. The CDR3 runs 15 residues. Per germline, CDR1 LNHDA and CDR2 SQIVND (reference sequence). V dropped 5 bases and J dropped 2; count of bases not matched to a gene: 9. The CDR3 loop is CASSYKRDGTYEQYF. CDR3 sequence (DNA): TGTGCCAGTAGTTATAAGCGGGACGGTACCTACGAGCAGTACTTC.

V usage is TRBV5-6 and J usage is TRBJ1-5; 10 bases match TRBD1. V lost 4 bases, J lost 6 bases, and 7 bases stayed unmatched. Germline V CDR1 and CDR2: SGHDT, YYEEEE. The CDR3 loop spans 15 amino acids. CDR3 amino acids: CASSEGTGEAQPQHF. Here the CDR3 DNA reads TGTGCCAGCAGCGAAGGGACAGGGGAGGCTCAGCCCCAGCATTTT.

CDR3 residues: CASSKGVGGRGPDTQYF. CDR3 bases: TGTGCCAGCAGCAAAGGAGTAGGAGGCAGGGGTCCAGATACGCAGTATTTT. The chain couples TRBV21-1 to TRBJ2-3; whether TRBD1, the table's D call, matches the DNA was not checked. TRBV21-1 is a pseudogene segment. The CDR3 totals 17 residues.

The chain recombines TRBV12-5 with TRBJ2-5; D may correspond to TRBD1 or TRBD2 (5 bases each). The CDR3 runs 15 residues. V gave up 2 bases and J gave up 4 bases, with 14 bases separating them. Germline V gives CDR1 LGHNT, CDR2 FRNRAP. The DNA of the CDR3 is TGTGCTAGTGGTTTGACGAGGGGCATGGGAGAGACCCAGTACTTC. Residues: CASGLTRGMGETQYF.

V usage is TRBV30 and J usage is TRBJ2-1; 9 bases are a match to TRBD1. Germline CDR1 reads GTSNPN; CDR2 reads SVGIG (reference sequence). J gave up 6 bases and V 2 bases, and 2 bases lay outside the gene matches. The CDR3 loop spans 13 amino acids. The CDR3 region has the DNA TGTGCCTGGAGTCCGGACAGGGGCAATGAGCAGTTCTTC. It specifies CAWSPDRGNEQFF. Drawing the rest from reference TRBV30 and TRBJ2-1, the complete variable domain is SQTIHQWPATLVQPVGSPLSLECTVEGTSNPNLYWYRQAAGRGLQLLFYSVGIGQISSEVPQNLSASRPQDRQFILSSKKLLLSDSGFYLCAWSPDRGNEQFFGPGTRLTVL.

This clone was observed a single time. The chain uses TRBV18 and TRBJ1-3; a weak D match, TRBD1 (5 bases). CDR3 length: 16 residues. Germline V lookup: CDR1 KGHSH, CDR2 LQKENI. V was shortened by 0 bases and J by 1 base, with 10 bases between the two germline ends. CDR3 residues: CASSPPGDRSGNTIYF. The CDR3 DNA follows: TGTGCCAGCTCACCACCAGGGGACCGTTCTGGAAACACCATATATTTT.

This chain links TRBV28 with TRBJ1-5; D is uncertain. CDR1 is MDHEN, CDR2 SYDVKM, per germline. V was clipped by 0 bases and J by 0 bases, with 9 bases between them. The CDR3 covers 16 residues. The CDR3 nucleotides are TGTGCCAGCAGTTTATGGCGGAGAGATAGCAATCAGCCCCAGCATTTT. Its translation is CASSLWRRDSNQPQHF.

The chain links TRBV11-2 to TRBJ2-3, with TRBD2 matching over 9 bases. With V trimmed by 2 bases and J by 0 bases, 3 bases remained unmatched. Germline V lookup: CDR1 SGHAT, CDR2 FQNNGV. This CDR3 is built from 16 residues. The CDR3 region is CASSLRLAGSTDTQYF. The DNA for the CDR3 is TGTGCCAGCAGCTTAAGGCTAGCGGGGAGCACAGATACGCAGTATTTT.

The chain combines TRBV5-1 with TRBJ2-5, with 12 bases identical to TRBD2. The CDR3 has 15 residues. Germline V gene sequence: CDR1 SGHRS, CDR2 YFSETQ. Trimming cost V 0 bases and J 3 bases; bases outside gene matches: 0. CDR3 in amino acids: CASSLGTSGEETQYF. In DNA, the CDR3 is TGCGCCAGCAGCTTGGGGACTAGCGGGGAAGAGACCCAGTACTTC.

J is TRBJ1-3 and V is TRBV13, with 10 bases aligning to TRBD1. This CDR3 has 14 residues. Germline V gene lookup returns CDR1 PRHDT and CDR2 FYEKMQ (reference sequence). V dropped 8 bases and J dropped 0; count of bases not matched to a gene: 1. CDR3 in amino acids: CASGDRGSGNTIYF. CDR3 nucleotides: TGTGCCAGCGGGGACAGGGGCTCTGGAAACACCATATATTTT.

This chain joins TRBV28 and TRBJ1-5; D is possibly TRBD1 (5 bases). From germline, CDR1 is MDHEN and CDR2 SYDVKM. This CDR3 has 14 amino acids. With 7 bases removed from V and 3 bases from J, the gap between germline ends came to 13 bases. The CDR3 here is CASTRDSTNQPQHF. The CDR3 coding sequence is TGTGCCAGCACCCGGGACTCCACCAATCAGCCCCAGCATTTT.

CDR3 nucleotides: TGTGCCAGCAAGGGGAACAGCTTCAACACTGAAGCTTTCTTT. Encoded protein: CASKGNSFNTEAFF. V gene TRBV25-1 combines with J gene TRBJ1-1; tentative D call: TRBD1 (5 bases). CDR3 length: 14 residues. Germline CDR1 MGHDK, CDR2 SYGVNS. The V and J ends lost 7 bases and 2 bases respectively, with 14 bases between them.

This chain links TRBV2 with TRBJ2-1; D is perhaps TRBD2 (5 bases). CDR3 length: 14 amino acids. The V and J ends lost 7 bases and 0 bases respectively, with 10 bases between them. The germline CDR1 and CDR2 sequences are SNHLY and FYNNEI. The CDR3 DNA is TGTGCCAGCACCCCTGGGAGCTCCTACAATGAGCAGTTCTTC. It encodes CASTPGSSYNEQFF.

V usage is TRBV19 and J usage is TRBJ2-7; the D is unclear. In germline, CDR1 is LNHDA, CDR2 SQIVND (reference sequence). The CDR3 has 15 amino acids. Trimming stripped 3 bases from V and 4 bases from J, with 16 bases between. CDR3 sequence reads: CASSIKESGFYEQYF. The CDR3 DNA follows: TGTGCCAGTAGTATTAAGGAGTCAGGCTTTTACGAGCAGTACTTC.

This clone occurred a few times. The chain has TRBV6-5 and TRBJ2-7; 9 bases match TRBD1. Losses at the gene ends were 3 bases for V and 2 bases for J; bases not matched to a gene: 8. This CDR3 contains 16 residues. Germline assignment: CDR1 MNHEY and CDR2 SVGAGI. The CDR3 bases are TGTGCCAGCAGTTATGCGAGGACAGGGGACACCTACGAGCAGTACTTC. It codes for CASSYARTGDTYEQYF.

The chain has TRBV18 and TRBJ2-1, with TRBD2 matching 8 bases. The germline V gene encodes CDR1 KGHSH and CDR2 LQKENI. V trimming: 3 bases; J trimming: 6 bases; junction bases outside the gene matches: 4. The CDR3 spans 14 residues. In DNA, the CDR3 is TGTGCCAGCTCACCCCAGCGGGGGTCCAATGAGCAGTTCTTC. Amino acid sequence: CASSPQRGSNEQFF.

V is TRBV6-5 and J is TRBJ1-2, with D perhaps matching TRBD1 (5 bases). This CDR3 comprises 14 residues. The germline V gene has CDR1 MNHEY and CDR2 SVGAGI. V gave up 3 bases and J gave up 5 bases, with 13 bases separating them. The chain's CDR3 is CASSYRGIRYGYTF. The DNA for the CDR3 is TGTGCCAGCAGTTATCGGGGGATAAGATATGGCTACACCTTC.

The J gene is TRBJ2-3, the V gene TRBV7-9, with TRBD1 matching over 7 bases. After removal of 8 bases from V and 0 bases from J, the junction contained 11 bases not matched to a gene. CDR1 is SEHNR and CDR2 is FQNEAQ in the germline V gene (reference sequence). The CDR3 is 16 residues long. The CDR3 region is CASRHHRGRSTDTQYF. Here the CDR3 DNA reads TGTGCCAGCCGTCATCACAGGGGTCGCAGCACAGATACGCAGTATTTT.

The genes are TRBV28 and TRBJ2-4; D is undetermined. The germline gives CDR1 MDHEN, CDR2 SYDVKM. V was clipped by 5 bases and J by 2 bases, with 13 bases between them. The CDR3 extends over 15 amino acids. Here the CDR3 reads CASSPGVVTKNIQYF. CDR3 in DNA: TGTGCCAGCAGTCCTGGGGTAGTAACCAAAAACATTCAGTACTTC.

The chain couples TRBV5-1 to TRBJ2-1; TRBD2 matches 10 bases. Per germline, CDR1 SGHRS and CDR2 YFSETQ. CDR3 size: 16 residues. Trimming at V came to 0 bases and at J to 4 bases, leaving 4 bases not matched to a gene. The CDR3, as DNA: TGCGCCAGCAGCTTGGTAGGACTAGCGGCTTACAATGAGCAGTTCTTC. Protein sequence: CASSLVGLAAYNEQFF.